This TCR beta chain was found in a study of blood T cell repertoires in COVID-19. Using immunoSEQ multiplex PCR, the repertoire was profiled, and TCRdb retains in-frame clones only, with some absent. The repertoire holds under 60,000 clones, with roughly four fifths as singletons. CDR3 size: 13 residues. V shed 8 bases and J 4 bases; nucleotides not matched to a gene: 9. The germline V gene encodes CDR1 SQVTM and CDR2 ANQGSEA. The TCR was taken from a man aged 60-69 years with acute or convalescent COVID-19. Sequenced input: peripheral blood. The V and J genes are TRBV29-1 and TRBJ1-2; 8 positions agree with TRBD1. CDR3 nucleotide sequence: TGCAGCTTGAAGGAGCAGGGGGCCTATGGCTACACCTTC. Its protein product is CSLKEQGAYGYTF.